Included here is one T cell receptor beta chain sequence, with context. Its target is unknown. This CDR3 region has 12 residues. The ends were cut back, 0 bases at V and 10 bases at J, with 8 bases in the middle. Germline-derived CDR1 and CDR2 are SGHNT and YENEEA. The sample comes from a study of tumor-infiltrating lymphocytes in localized non-small cell lung cancer. About the study: The cohort mixed smokers and never-smokers, several histologies, and some post-neoadjuvant-chemotherapy samples. Tumor tissue and non-adjacent uninvolved lung came from each patient. Findings and limits, study-wide: TCR sequencing covered a subset of patients with enough tissue.

This table comes from immunoSEQ multiplex PCR, and its TCRdb copy is limited to in-frame clones, with some not included. Among approximately 12,000 clones listed, roughly 79% were seen once. V is TRBV11-3 and J is TRBJ2-3; D gene unclear. This clonotype originated in a human donor with non-small cell lung cancer. Sequencing was carried out using lung tumor tissue. CDR3 region: CASSLEDGAQYF. The CDR3 DNA follows: TGTGCCAGCAGCTTAGAGGATGGTGCGCAGTATTTT. Variable domain in full (rest from reference TRBV11-3 and TRBJ2-3): EAGVVQSPRYKIIEKKQPVAFWCNPISGHNTLYWYLQNLGQGPELLIRYENEEAVDDSQLPKDRFSAERLKGVDSTLKIQPAELGDSAVYLCASSLEDGAQYFGPGTRLTVL.